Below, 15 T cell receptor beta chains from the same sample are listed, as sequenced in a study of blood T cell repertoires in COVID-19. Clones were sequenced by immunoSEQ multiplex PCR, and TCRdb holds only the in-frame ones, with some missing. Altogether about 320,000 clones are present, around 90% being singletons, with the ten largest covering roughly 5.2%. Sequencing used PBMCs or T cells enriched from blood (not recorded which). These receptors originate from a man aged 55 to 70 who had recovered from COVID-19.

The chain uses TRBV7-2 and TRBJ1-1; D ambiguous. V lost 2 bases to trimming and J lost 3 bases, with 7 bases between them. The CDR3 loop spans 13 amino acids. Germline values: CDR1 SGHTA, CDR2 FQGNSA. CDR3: CASSLREDTEAFF. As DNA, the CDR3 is TGTGCCAGCAGCTTAAGAGAGGACACTGAAGCTTTCTTT.

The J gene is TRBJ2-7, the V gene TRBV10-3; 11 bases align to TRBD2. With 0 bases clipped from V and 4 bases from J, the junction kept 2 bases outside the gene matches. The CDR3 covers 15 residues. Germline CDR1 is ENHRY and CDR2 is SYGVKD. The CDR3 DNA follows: TGTGCCATCAGTGAGTCGTCTAGCGGGAGGTACGAGCAGTACTTC. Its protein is CAISESSSGRYEQYF.

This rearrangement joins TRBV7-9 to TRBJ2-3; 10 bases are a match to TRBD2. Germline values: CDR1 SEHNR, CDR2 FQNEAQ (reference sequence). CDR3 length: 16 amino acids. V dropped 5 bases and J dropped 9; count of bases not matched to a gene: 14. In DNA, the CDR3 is TGTGCCAGCAGCCTATGGTCTAGCGGGAGCTCTGGGACGCAGTATTTT. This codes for CASSLWSSGSSGTQYF.

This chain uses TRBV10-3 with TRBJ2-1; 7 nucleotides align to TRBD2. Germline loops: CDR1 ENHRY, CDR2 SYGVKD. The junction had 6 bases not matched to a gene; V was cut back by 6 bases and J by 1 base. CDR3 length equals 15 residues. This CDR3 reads CAIREREGSYNEQFF. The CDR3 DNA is TGTGCCATCAGGGAGCGGGAAGGGTCCTACAATGAGCAGTTCTTC.

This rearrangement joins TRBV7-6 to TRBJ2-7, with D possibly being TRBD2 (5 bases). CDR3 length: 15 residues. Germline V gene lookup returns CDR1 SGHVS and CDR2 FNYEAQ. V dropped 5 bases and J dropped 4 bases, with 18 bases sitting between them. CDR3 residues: CASSPSTITAYEQYF. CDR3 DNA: TGTGCCAGCAGCCCCTCGACTATTACAGCATACGAGCAGTACTTC.

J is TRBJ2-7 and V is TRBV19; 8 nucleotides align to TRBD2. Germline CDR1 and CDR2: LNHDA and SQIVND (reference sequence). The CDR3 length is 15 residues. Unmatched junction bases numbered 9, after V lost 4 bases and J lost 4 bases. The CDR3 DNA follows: TGTGCCAGTAGTACTCAGCGGGGGCCCTCGTACGAGCAGTACTTC. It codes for CASSTQRGPSYEQYF.

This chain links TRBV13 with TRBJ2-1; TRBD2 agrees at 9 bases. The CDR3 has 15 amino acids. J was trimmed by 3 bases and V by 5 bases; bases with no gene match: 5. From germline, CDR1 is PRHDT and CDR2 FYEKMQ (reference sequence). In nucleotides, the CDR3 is TGTGCCAGCAGCATAGCGGGAGCACACTACAATGAGCAGTTCTTC. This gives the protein CASSIAGAHYNEQFF.

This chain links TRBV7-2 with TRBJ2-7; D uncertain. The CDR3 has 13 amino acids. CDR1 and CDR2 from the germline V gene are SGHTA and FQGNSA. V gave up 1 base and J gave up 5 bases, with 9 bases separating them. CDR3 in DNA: TGTGCCAGCAGCTTAGTAGCCAGCGACGAGCAGTACTTC. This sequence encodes CASSLVASDEQYF.

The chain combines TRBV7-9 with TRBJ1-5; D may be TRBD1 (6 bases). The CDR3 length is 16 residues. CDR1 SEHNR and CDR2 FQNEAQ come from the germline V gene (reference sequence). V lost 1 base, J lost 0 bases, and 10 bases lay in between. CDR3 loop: CASSLGTAYSNQPQHF. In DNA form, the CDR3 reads TGTGCCAGCAGCTTAGGGACAGCCTATAGCAATCAGCCCCAGCATTTT.

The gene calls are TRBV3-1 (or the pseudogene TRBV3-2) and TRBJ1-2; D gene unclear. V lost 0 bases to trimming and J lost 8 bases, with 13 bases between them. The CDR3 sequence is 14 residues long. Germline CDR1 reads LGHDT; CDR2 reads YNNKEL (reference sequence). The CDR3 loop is CASSQDMRASGYTF. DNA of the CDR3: TGTGCCAGCAGCCAAGATATGAGGGCGAGCGGCTACACCTTC.

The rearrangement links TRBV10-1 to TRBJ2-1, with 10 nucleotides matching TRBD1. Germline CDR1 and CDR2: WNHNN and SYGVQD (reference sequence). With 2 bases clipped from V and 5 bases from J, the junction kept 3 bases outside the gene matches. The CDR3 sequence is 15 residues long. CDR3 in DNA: TGCGCCAGCAGTGAGGGGACAGGGGCCCACAATGAGCAGTTCTTC. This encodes CASSEGTGAHNEQFF.

The CDR3 DNA is TGTGCCAGCAAGGACTACCACAATGAGCAGTTCTTC. Amino acid sequence: CASKDYHNEQFF. This chain links TRBV28 with TRBJ2-1, with a weak D call TRBD2 (6 bases). Germline V lookup: CDR1 MDHEN, CDR2 SYDVKM. The V end lost 7 bases, the J end lost 5 bases, and 9 bases lay between the germline ends. CDR3 length: 12 amino acids.

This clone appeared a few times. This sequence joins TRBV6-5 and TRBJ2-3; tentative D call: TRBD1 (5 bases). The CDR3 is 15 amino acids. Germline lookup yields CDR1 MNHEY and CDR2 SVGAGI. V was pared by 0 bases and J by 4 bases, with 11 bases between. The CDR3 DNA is TGTGCCAGCAGTTACTCGGATTCCAGGGCAGATACGCAGTATTTT. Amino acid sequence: CASSYSDSRADTQYF.

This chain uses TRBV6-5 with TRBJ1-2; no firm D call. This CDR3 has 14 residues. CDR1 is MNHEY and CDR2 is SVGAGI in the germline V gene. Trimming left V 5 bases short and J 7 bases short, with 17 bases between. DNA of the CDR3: TGTGCCAGCAGTACGACAAACTCGGTCCGTGGCTACACCTTC. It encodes CASSTTNSVRGYTF.

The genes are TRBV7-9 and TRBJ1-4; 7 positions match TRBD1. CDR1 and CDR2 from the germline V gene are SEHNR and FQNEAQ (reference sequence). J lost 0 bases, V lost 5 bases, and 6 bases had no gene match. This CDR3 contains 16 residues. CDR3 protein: CASSKGDRSTNEKLFF. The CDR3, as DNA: TGTGCCAGCAGCAAAGGGGACAGATCAACTAATGAAAAACTGTTTTTT. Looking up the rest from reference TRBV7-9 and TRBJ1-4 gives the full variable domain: DTGVSQNPRHKITKRGQNVTFRCDPISEHNRLYWYRQTLGQGPEFLTYFQNEAQLEKSRLLSDRFSAERPKGSFSTLEIQRTEQGDSAMYLCASSKGDRSTNEKLFFGSGTQLSVL.